This TCR beta chain was documented in a study of CD8 T cells in ankylosing spondylitis. Quantitative 5'-RACE with molecular barcodes generated TCR beta libraries. TCRdb reprocessed the 5' RACE reads with MiXCR, giving one entry per CDR3 protein. The sample consists of 40,000 to 55,000 distinct CDR3 sequences, approximately 7% of them appearing once. General study findings and limits: Characteristic, it appeared, of ankylosing spondylitis blood was a TCR beta motif of about eight highly homologous variants. In peripheral blood, disease-linked CD8+ clones occurred at relatively low frequencies. It was reported that disease-linked clones were significantly enriched in matched ankylosing spondylitis synovial fluid.

As concerns this clonotype: Its antigen remains unidentified.

The CDR3 spans 17 residues. With 1 base removed from V and 5 bases from J, the gap between germline ends came to 20 bases. CDR1 is SGHVS, CDR2 FQNEAQ, per germline. The TCR sequence derives from a female donor with ankylosing spondylitis or in good health (not recorded which). The chain joins TRBV7-8 to TRBJ2-5, with D perhaps matching TRBD1 (6 bases). Material: blood, either unsorted or a sorted T cell fraction (not recorded which). CDR3 in DNA: TGTGCCAGCAGCTTAGGACAACAGGGACCAGCCTGGGAGACCCAGTACTTC. It translates to CASSLGQQGPAWETQYF.